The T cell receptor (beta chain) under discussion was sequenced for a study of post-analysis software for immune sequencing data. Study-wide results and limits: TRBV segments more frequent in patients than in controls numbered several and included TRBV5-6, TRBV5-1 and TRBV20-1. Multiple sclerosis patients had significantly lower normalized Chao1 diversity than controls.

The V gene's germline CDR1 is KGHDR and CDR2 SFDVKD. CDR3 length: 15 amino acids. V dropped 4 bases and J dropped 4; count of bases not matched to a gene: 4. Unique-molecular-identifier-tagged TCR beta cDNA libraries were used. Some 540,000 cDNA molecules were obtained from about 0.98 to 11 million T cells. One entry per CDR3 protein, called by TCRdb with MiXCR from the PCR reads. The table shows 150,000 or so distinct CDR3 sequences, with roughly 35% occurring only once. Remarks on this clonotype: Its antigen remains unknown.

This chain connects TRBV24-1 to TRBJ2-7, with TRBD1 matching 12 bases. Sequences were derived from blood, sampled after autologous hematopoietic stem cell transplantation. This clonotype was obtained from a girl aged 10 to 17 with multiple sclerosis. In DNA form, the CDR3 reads TGTGCCACCAGTGACACGGGACAGGGGGCTTACGAGCAGTACTTC. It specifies CATSDTGQGAYEQYF.